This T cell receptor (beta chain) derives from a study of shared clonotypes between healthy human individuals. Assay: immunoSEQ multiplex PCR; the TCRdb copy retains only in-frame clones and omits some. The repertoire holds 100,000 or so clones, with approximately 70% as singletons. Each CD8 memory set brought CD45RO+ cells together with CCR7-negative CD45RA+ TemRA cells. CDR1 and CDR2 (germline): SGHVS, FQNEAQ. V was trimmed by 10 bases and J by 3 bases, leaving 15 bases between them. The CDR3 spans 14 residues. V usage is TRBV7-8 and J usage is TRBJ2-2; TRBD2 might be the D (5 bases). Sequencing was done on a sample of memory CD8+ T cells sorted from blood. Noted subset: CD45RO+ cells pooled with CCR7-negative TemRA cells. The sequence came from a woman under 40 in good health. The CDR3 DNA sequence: TGTGCCACCCAAGCGGCTAGACACACCGGGGAGCTGTTTTTT. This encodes CATQAARHTGELFF.